These 3 T cell receptor beta chains share one sample of origin, sequenced in a study of cytomegalovirus exposure and HLA in healthy donors. Vbeta (60) and Jbeta (13) primers were used in the PCR. The assay was immunoSEQ multiplex PCR, and TCRdb's table has in-frame clones only and misses some. The data show about 150,000 clones, 75% to 80% seen once. The material sequenced was PBMCs. These receptors were taken from a male donor in good health and CMV-seronegative.

The chain couples TRBV11-2 to TRBJ2-7; D remains unclear. The CDR3 extends over 15 amino acids. V dropped 0 bases and J dropped 0 bases, with 9 bases sitting between them. Per germline, CDR1 SGHAT and CDR2 FQNNGV. The CDR3 DNA reads as TGTGCCAGCAGCTTAGAGGCGGCCCTCTCCTACGAGCAGTACTTC. It encodes CASSLEAALSYEQYF.

The chain recombines TRBV6-6 with TRBJ2-7, with D possibly matching TRBD2 (6 bases). Germline V lookup: CDR1 MNHNY, CDR2 SVGAGI (reference sequence). This CDR3 has 14 amino acids. Trimming took off 7 bases at V and 2 bases at J, with 15 bases between the two ends. CDR3 coding DNA: TGTGCCAGCATGGGGGGACGAGGAGCCTACGAGCAGTACTTC. Translating gives CASMGGRGAYEQYF.

The genes are TRBV10-3 and TRBJ2-2; no reliable D call. V was cut by 10 bases and J by 0 bases, with 12 bases left in between. The CDR3 has 14 residues. Germline CDR1 reads ENHRY; CDR2 reads SYGVKD. The CDR3 loop is CATHTQTNTGELFF. CDR3 DNA sequence: TGTGCCACCCACACACAAACGAACACCGGGGAGCTGTTTTTT.